These T cell receptor beta chains were read from a single sample in a study of cytomegalovirus exposure and HLA in healthy donors. Sequenced by immunoSEQ multiplex PCR; TCRdb stores in-frame clones only, minus some. The table has over 120,000 clones, less than 85% seen once. The sequenced sample was PBMCs. The receptors originated from a man between 18 and 35 years old in good health and CMV-seropositive. The CDR3 runs from the conserved cysteine through the conserved F or W. Only some rows state a clone size, as once, few, many or a class for expanded clones.

len,v_gene,abundance,j_gene,CDR3aa
14,TRBV10-3,.,TRBJ2-5,CAISKAGGEETQYF
17,TRBV5-4,.,TRBJ2-2,CASSSGTSGGRTGELFF
14,TRBV5-1,.,TRBJ2-7,CASSLEGAVDEQYF
14,TRBV5-4,.,TRBJ2-7,CASSPGGASYEQYF
16,TRBV7-3,.,TRBJ2-1,CASSLIAGGSYNEQFF
16,TRBV7-6,.,TRBJ2-2,CASSSGLAGAAGELFF
14,TRBV6-5,.,TRBJ2-5,CASYPGDEKETQYF
12,TRBV5-1,.,TRBJ2-7,CASSLAFDEQYF
13,TRBV9,.,TRBJ2-2,CASSVVGAGELFF
15,TRBV4-2,.,TRBJ2-7,CASSQVTSGPYEQYF
14,TRBV6-1,few,TRBJ2-7,CASGPMTRSYEQYF
13,TRBV5-1,few,TRBJ2-2,CASSDRGTGELFF
14,TRBV5-4,.,TRBJ2-7,CASNSRQGDYEQYF
16,TRBV19,once,TRBJ1-1,CASSIGRQGMNTEAFF
14,TRBV19,.,TRBJ1-5,CASSTLQFQQPQHF
16,TRBV5-1,few,TRBJ2-3,CASSLAVSGGADTQYF